The next 29 T cell receptor beta chains were all read from a single sample in a study of blood T cell repertoires in COVID-19. Here immunoSEQ multiplex PCR was the method, and the copy in TCRdb shows in-frame clones only, minus some. The sample yields about 170,000 clones, approximately 83% seen once. Sequencing was performed on peripheral blood. Receptor source: a man in his sixties or seventies with active or convalescent COVID-19.

The chain joins TRBV7-2 to TRBJ1-5, with D unresolved. This CDR3 has 15 amino acids. Germline V gene sequence: CDR1 SGHTA, CDR2 FQGNSA. The germline V and J ends were trimmed by 1 base and 0 bases, with 7 bases remaining between them. The CDR3 here is CASSLGGVSNQPQHF. In nucleotides, the CDR3 is TGTGCCAGCAGCTTAGGGGGAGTTAGCAATCAGCCCCAGCATTTT.

CDR3 amino acids: CASSLTSANTEAFF. CDR3 DNA sequence: TGTGCCAGCAGCTTAACAAGCGCGAACACTGAAGCTTTCTTT. V usage is TRBV7-3 and J usage is TRBJ1-1, with D hard to call. Germline V CDR1 and CDR2: SGHTA, FQGTGA. The CDR3 runs 14 residues. The V and J ends lost 0 bases and 1 base respectively, with 6 bases between them.

The J gene is TRBJ2-1, the V gene TRBV3-1 (or the pseudogene TRBV3-2); D is uncertain. CDR3 size: 17 residues. Trimming took 7 bases from V and 7 from J, leaving 26 bases between them. Germline lookup yields CDR1 LGHDT and CDR2 YNNKEL (reference sequence). The CDR3 sequence is CASTLWAFPLEKNEQFF. CDR3 sequence (DNA): TGTGCCAGCACCTTGTGGGCTTTCCCCCTTGAGAAGAATGAGCAGTTCTTC.

The chain carries TRBV11-2 and TRBJ1-4; no firm D call. The germline V and J ends were trimmed by 0 bases and 8 bases, with 19 bases remaining between them. Looked up from germline, CDR1 is SGHAT and CDR2 is FQNNGV. This CDR3 comprises 17 residues. Here the CDR3 DNA reads TGTGCCAGCAGCTTAGAAGGGCGGGCACTAAGTGGAGAAAAACTGTTTTTT. Amino acids: CASSLEGRALSGEKLFF. The whole variable domain, remainder taken from reference TRBV11-2 and TRBJ1-4, is EAGVAQSPRYKIIEKRQSVAFWCNPISGHATLYWYQQILGQGPKLLIQFQNNGVVDDSQLPKDRFSAERLKGVDSTLKIQPAKLEDSAVYLCASSLEGRALSGEKLFFGSGTQLSVL.

This clone was detected once. In DNA, the CDR3 is TGCAGTGCTAGTCGGCAGGGTAGACCGGATCAGCCCCAGCATTTT. Its protein is CSASRQGRPDQPQHF. J is TRBJ1-5 and V is TRBV20-1, with D possibly TRBD1 on 5 matching bases. CDR3 length equals 15 residues. The V and J ends lost 3 bases and 5 bases respectively, with 17 bases between them. Germline lookup yields CDR1 DFQATT and CDR2 SNEGSKA (reference sequence).

This clone has just one count. The chain uses TRBV7-8 and TRBJ2-7; 8 bases are a match to TRBD1. The CDR3 consists of 15 residues. Germline-derived CDR1 and CDR2 are SGHVS and FQNEAQ. Germline trimming cut 5 bases from V and 4 bases from J; bases unmatched to any gene: 10. The CDR3: CASSQAPRGLYEQYF. Written as DNA, the CDR3 is TGTGCCAGCAGCCAAGCCCCCAGGGGGCTATACGAGCAGTACTTC.

J is TRBJ2-7 and V is TRBV6-5; TRBD2 might be the D (7 bases). Germline loops: CDR1 MNHEY, CDR2 SVGAGI. This CDR3 spans 15 amino acids. The V end lost 0 bases, the J end lost 3 bases, and 12 bases lay between the germline ends. DNA of the CDR3: TGTGCCAGCAGTTACTCAGGGGGGGCCCTCTACGAGCAGTACTTC. It translates to CASSYSGGALYEQYF.

The chain has TRBV18 and TRBJ1-1, with D maybe TRBD1 (6 bases). The CDR3 totals 12 residues. Trimming pared 5 bases from V and 7 bases from J, leaving 11 bases between. Germline loops: CDR1 KGHSH, CDR2 LQKENI. CDR3 in amino acids: CASSTDSFEAFF. CDR3 sequence (DNA): TGTGCCAGCTCAACGGACAGCTTTGAAGCTTTCTTT.

The sample holds one count of this clone. The chain links TRBV6-5 to TRBJ1-5, with D unresolved. The germline gives CDR1 MNHEY, CDR2 SVGAGI. The germline V and J ends were trimmed by 9 bases and 7 bases, with 13 bases remaining between them. The CDR3 sequence is 12 residues long. CDR3: CASSGGWQPQHF. The DNA of the CDR3 is TGTGCCAGTTCGGGAGGGTGGCAGCCCCAGCATTTT.

The chain joins TRBV11-2 to TRBJ2-3, with a weak D call TRBD1 (5 bases). The CDR3 is 14 residues long. Trimming removed 5 bases from V and 6 bases from J, with 15 bases in between. Germline-derived CDR1 and CDR2 are SGHAT and FQNNGV. For the CDR3, the DNA is TGTGCCAGCAGCCCCCAGGGTTTCGTGGATACGCAGTATTTT. Its translation is CASSPQGFVDTQYF.

J is TRBJ2-7 and V is TRBV28; 7 bases line up with TRBD1. Trimming cost V 6 bases and J 2 bases; bases outside gene matches: 10. The CDR3 is 15 amino acids. Germline CDR1 reads MDHEN; CDR2 reads SYDVKM. The CDR3 loop is CASSRFGTATYEQYF. The CDR3 DNA follows: TGTGCCAGCAGCCGGTTCGGGACAGCGACCTACGAGCAGTACTTC. Full variable domain (rest looked up from reference TRBV28 and TRBJ2-7): DVKVTQSSRYLVKRTGEKVFLECVQDMDHENMFWYRQDPGLGLRLIYFSYDVKMKEKGDIPEGYSVSREKKERFSLILESASTNQTSMYLCASSRFGTATYEQYFGPGTRLTVT.

The chain combines TRBV14 with TRBJ1-2, with D possibly being TRBD1 (6 bases). Germline CDR1 SGHDN, CDR2 FVKESK. V was cut by 4 bases and J by 4 bases, with 16 bases left in between. The CDR3 sequence is 15 residues long. The CDR3 loop reads CASSPLGEGVYGYTF. CDR3 bases: TGTGCCAGCAGCCCCTTGGGAGAGGGGGTCTATGGCTACACCTTC.

This clone was found once. The chain is built from TRBV18 and TRBJ2-5; D might be TRBD2 (5 bases). The CDR3 length is 14 residues. V was shortened by 2 bases and J by 0 bases, with 7 bases between the two germline ends. CDR1 is KGHSH, CDR2 LQKENI, per germline. The CDR3 DNA reads TGTGCCAGCTCACCATCGGGGAACCAAGAGACCCAGTACTTC. It is translated as CASSPSGNQETQYF.

This clone turned up a few times. The rearrangement uses TRBV9 and TRBJ2-1; 7 bases align to TRBD1. Germline CDR1 reads SGDLS; CDR2 reads YYNGEE. After removal of 1 base from V and 8 bases from J, the junction contained 9 bases not matched to a gene. The CDR3 spans 15 residues. The chain's CDR3 is CASSVSGQVNYEQFF. CDR3 bases: TGTGCCAGCAGCGTATCTGGACAGGTTAATTATGAGCAGTTCTTC.

The rearrangement uses TRBV18 and TRBJ1-1; D call uncertain. This CDR3 is 16 amino acids long. From germline, CDR1 is KGHSH and CDR2 LQKENI. Trimming took off 1 base at V and 5 bases at J, with 17 bases between the two ends. CDR3 in amino acids: CASSPQADVTGTEAFF. The CDR3, as DNA: TGTGCCAGCTCACCACAGGCAGATGTAACCGGGACTGAAGCTTTCTTT. Full variable domain (remainder filled in from reference TRBV18 and TRBJ1-1): NAGVMQNPRHLVRRRGQEARLRCSPMKGHSHVYWYRQLPEEGLKFMVYLQKENIIDESGMPKERFSAEFPKEGPSILRIQQVVRGDSAAYFCASSPQADVTGTEAFFGQGTRLTVV.

V gene TRBV28 combines with J gene TRBJ2-5; D is undetermined. V was clipped by 2 bases and J by 2 bases, with 9 bases between them. The CDR3 has 14 residues. Germline CDR1 MDHEN, CDR2 SYDVKM. In DNA form, the CDR3 reads TGTGCCAGCAGTTTAGAACAGCAACAAGAGACCCAGTACTTC. It translates to CASSLEQQQETQYF.

The rearrangement joins TRBV19 to TRBJ1-5; D is undetermined. CDR3 size: 16 residues. V was pared by 5 bases and J by 4 bases, with 18 bases between. Germline values: CDR1 LNHDA, CDR2 SQIVND (reference sequence). The CDR3, as DNA: TGTGCCAGTAGTCCCCTGGAACAGTTGGGTAATCAGCCCCAGCATTTT. It codes for CASSPLEQLGNQPQHF.

This chain joins TRBV5-1 and TRBJ2-1, with 10 positions matching TRBD1. The V and J ends lost 1 base and 3 bases, in that order; junction bases with no gene match: 1. The CDR3 runs 15 residues. Germline V gives CDR1 SGHRS, CDR2 YFSETQ. Here the CDR3 reads CASSLWTGGYNEQFF. The CDR3 DNA reads TGCGCCAGCAGCTTGTGGACAGGGGGCTACAATGAGCAGTTCTTC.

The chain uses TRBV7-3 and TRBJ1-1, with D hard to call. There are 14 residues in the CDR3. V was clipped by 1 base and J by 5 bases, with 11 bases between them. Per germline, CDR1 SGHTA and CDR2 FQGTGA. The CDR3 bases are TGTGCCAGCAGCTTAAAGGGAGGCGGAACTGAAGCTTTCTTT. It codes for CASSLKGGGTEAFF.

The V gene is TRBV11-2, the J gene TRBJ1-4; 9 bases fit TRBD1. This CDR3 has 16 residues. V dropped 5 bases and J dropped 3; count of bases not matched to a gene: 7. Per the germline V gene, CDR1 is SGHAT and CDR2 is FQNNGV. The CDR3 is CASSAGQGLPNEKLFF. DNA of the CDR3: TGTGCCAGCAGCGCTGGACAGGGGCTACCTAATGAAAAACTGTTTTTT.

The gene calls are TRBV7-9 and TRBJ1-1; D may be TRBD1 (5 bases). V lost 5 bases to trimming and J lost 5 bases, with 18 bases between them. CDR1 is SEHNR and CDR2 is FQNEAQ in the germline V gene (reference sequence). This CDR3 spans 15 amino acids. CDR3 nucleotide sequence: TGTGCCAGCAGCCCCCCAGGGCAGGGATGGACTGAAGCTTTCTTT. Residues: CASSPPGQGWTEAFF. Combining the CDR3 with reference TRBV7-9 and TRBJ1-1 gives the whole variable domain DTGVSQNPRHKITKRGQNVTFRCDPISEHNRLYWYRQTLGQGPEFLTYFQNEAQLEKSRLLSDRFSAERPKGSFSTLEIQRTEQGDSAMYLCASSPPGQGWTEAFFGQGTRLTVV.

In this sample, this clone turned up once. The gene calls are TRBV11-3 and TRBJ1-1; D gene unclear. The CDR3 contains 13 residues. V was pared by 3 bases and J by 1 base, with 6 bases between. Germline lookup yields CDR1 SGHNT and CDR2 YENEEA. For the CDR3, the DNA is TGTGCCAGCAGCTTGGAGTCGAACACTGAAGCTTTCTTT. The encoded protein is CASSLESNTEAFF.

J is TRBJ2-3 and V is TRBV11-2, with 8 bases lining up with TRBD2. CDR3 length: 17 amino acids. Germline CDR1 is SGHAT and CDR2 is FQNNGV. Trimming cost V 2 bases and J 0 bases; bases outside gene matches: 7. The CDR3 region is CASSLTSTSGSTDTQYF. The CDR3 DNA is TGTGCCAGCAGCTTAACCTCTACTAGCGGAAGCACAGATACGCAGTATTTT.

This chain links TRBV7-3 with TRBJ2-1; 8 bases align to TRBD2. The V segment lost 5 bases and the J segment 10 bases; nucleotides outside the gene matches: 10. This CDR3 region has 14 residues. The germline gives CDR1 SGHTA, CDR2 FQGTGA. CDR3 protein: CASSPMGGRREQFF. CDR3 nucleotide sequence: TGTGCCAGCAGCCCCATGGGCGGGAGGCGCGAGCAGTTCTTC.

This sequence joins TRBV12-3 or TRBV12-4 and TRBJ1-5; D perhaps matches TRBD1 (5 bases). The CDR3 runs to 13 residues. V was trimmed by 6 bases and J by 4 bases, leaving 10 bases between them. The CDR3 loop reads CASSPTENQPQHF. The CDR3 DNA reads as TGTGCCAGCAGCCCGACAGAAAATCAGCCCCAGCATTTT.

The chain is built from TRBV5-1 and TRBJ2-7; possible D gene TRBD2, 7 bases. The ends were cut back, 6 bases at V and 4 bases at J, with 14 bases in the middle. This CDR3 spans 13 amino acids. The germline V gene encodes CDR1 SGHRS and CDR2 YFSETQ. For the CDR3, the DNA is TGCGCCAGCACGGTTGAGGGGGGGTACGAGCAGTACTTC. This encodes CASTVEGGYEQYF.

The chain links TRBV5-4 to TRBJ1-6; D uncertain. Germline CDR1 is SGHNT and CDR2 is YYREEE (reference sequence). The CDR3 is 15 residues long. V shed 0 bases and J shed 6 bases, with 10 bases lying between them. CDR3 DNA: TGTGCCAGCAGCTTGGTCGGGTTAGCTAATTCACCCCTCCACTTT. Translated: CASSLVGLANSPLHF.

This clone was observed a few times. The chain joins TRBV12-5 to TRBJ1-2; 12 positions agree with TRBD1. This CDR3 spans 14 amino acids. V shed 4 bases and J 7 bases; nucleotides not matched to a gene: 4. Germline V CDR1 and CDR2: LGHNT, FRNRAP. CDR3 sequence (DNA): TGTGCTAGTGGTTCGGGACAGGGGGCTGGTGGCTACACCTTC. It encodes CASGSGQGAGGYTF.

The chain has TRBV30 and TRBJ2-5; TRBD1 matches at 7 bases. The germline CDR1 and CDR2 sequences are GTSNPN and SVGIG (reference sequence). The CDR3 is 14 amino acids. V shed 0 bases and J 5 bases; nucleotides not matched to a gene: 6. DNA for the CDR3: TGTGCCTGGAGTGTTGACAGGGTAATTGAGACCCAGTACTTC. Protein sequence: CAWSVDRVIETQYF.